The rows below give T cell receptor beta chains drawn from one sample of a study of monozygotic twins with inflammatory bowel disease. After re-calling the 5' RACE reads, TCRdb lists one entry per CDR3 protein, DNA absent. The sample includes fewer than 550,000 distinct CDR3 sequences. The sample taken for sequencing was blood. These receptors originate from a human donor with ulcerative colitis or Crohn's disease, or a healthy co-twin of an affected twin (not recorded which). Both conserved end residues are part of each CDR3.

>TRBV2|TRBJ1-6
CASSITASPLHF
>TRBV4-2|TRBJ2-7
CASSQDVAGGAKF
>TRBV14|TRBJ1-1
CASSQDLGRLVSNTEAFF
>TRBV6-5|TRBJ1-1
CASSYRAMNTEAFF
>TRBV7-2|TRBJ1-6
CASSLLGEGSPLHF
>TRBV6-2/TRBV6-3|TRBJ2-1
CASSYGQIYNEQFF
>TRBV12-3/TRBV12-4|TRBJ1-4
CASSKRAPNEKLFF
>TRBV2|TRBJ2-1
CASILESSYNEQFF
>TRBV20-1|TRBJ2-1
CSASGVGYNEQFF
>TRBV5-4|TRBJ1-2
CASSFPDRDRDRYTF
>TRBV6-1|TRBJ2-1
CASSARLGSSYNEQFF
>TRBV20-1|TRBJ2-7
CSAGPLAGGPKQYF
>TRBV29-1|TRBJ2-3
CSVVSGQPDTQYF